This TCR beta chain was recovered during a study of cytomegalovirus exposure and HLA in healthy donors. Overall study context: Unique TCRs from HLA-typed donors, 80 million to 90 million of them, were held in an early data release. Findings of the study overall: About 87% or about 30% of the time was how often most TCR beta V segments were productive, according to an earlier analysis.

The PCR made use of 60 Vbeta and 13 Jbeta primers. TCRdb's copy holds only in-frame clones and misses some; the assay was immunoSEQ multiplex PCR. The table has some 200,000 clones, approximately 82% seen once; the top ten hold around 2.2%. CDR3 length: 14 amino acids. Germline lookup yields CDR1 SQVTM and CDR2 ANQGSEA. V was trimmed by 3 bases and J by 2 bases, leaving 12 bases between them. As for this clone: Its antigen remains unidentified.

The source material was PBMCs. The genes are TRBV29-1 and TRBJ2-3; perhaps TRBD2 as D (6 bases). The sequence came from a woman in her twenties or thirties in good health and CMV-seronegative. CDR3 region: CSVDDGGFTDTQYF. In DNA form, the CDR3 reads TGCAGCGTTGATGATGGGGGGTTCACAGATACGCAGTATTTT.